One sample yielded the 13 T cell receptor beta chains listed below, sequenced in a study of blood T cell repertoires in COVID-19. The table came from immunoSEQ multiplex PCR; TCRdb's copy has only in-frame clones and leaves some out. Of under 150,000 clones listed, about three quarters are singletons. The sample was peripheral blood. These receptors were obtained from a woman at least 80 years old with active or convalescent COVID-19.

The gene calls are TRBV5-1 and TRBJ2-2; TRBD1 is a possible D gene (6 bases). The CDR3 contains 15 residues. Germline V gene data show CDR1 as SGHRS and CDR2 as YFSETQ. V gave up 3 bases and J gave up 1 base, with 10 bases separating them. The CDR3: CASSWKTGNTGELFF. The CDR3 DNA sequence: TGCGCCAGCAGCTGGAAGACAGGGAACACCGGGGAGCTGTTTTTT. Together with reference TRBV5-1 and TRBJ2-2, the CDR3 gives the full variable domain: KAGVTQTPRYLIKTRGQQVTLSCSPISGHRSVSWYQQTPGQGLQFLFEYFSETQRNKGNFPGRFSGRQFSNSRSEMNVSTLELGDSALYLCASSWKTGNTGELFFGEGSRLTVL.

CDR3 coding DNA: TGCGCCACTGTAGTAGGGGGCCAAGAGACCCAGTACTTC. Protein: CATVVGGQETQYF. The chain carries TRBV10-2 and TRBJ2-5; D might be TRBD1 (6 bases). Trimming pared 10 bases from V and 1 base from J, leaving 13 bases between. The CDR3 covers 13 residues. Germline V lookup: CDR1 WSHSY, CDR2 SAAADI.

This chain uses TRBV7-8 with TRBJ1-5, with 8 bases that match TRBD1. Germline V gene lookup returns CDR1 SGHVS and CDR2 FQNEAQ. The CDR3 consists of 17 residues. V trimming: 2 bases; J trimming: 2 bases; junction bases outside the gene matches: 8. The CDR3 DNA is TGTGCCAGCAGCTTACAGGGGGCGCAGGTTGGCAATCAGCCCCAGCATTTT. Its translation: CASSLQGAQVGNQPQHF.

The genes are TRBV7-6 and TRBJ2-7; TRBD1 agrees at 8 bases. Trimming cost V 4 bases and J 2 bases; bases outside gene matches: 10. This CDR3 is 16 amino acids long. Germline V gives CDR1 SGHVS, CDR2 FNYEAQ. Written as DNA, the CDR3 is TGTGCCAGCAGCTCTACCTCCTGGACAGGGCCCTACGAGCAGTACTTC. The encoded protein is CASSSTSWTGPYEQYF.

The chain carries TRBV7-2 and TRBJ2-7; TRBD1 matches at 9 bases. The junction had 6 bases not matched to a gene; V was cut back by 1 base and J by 5 bases. This CDR3 has 15 amino acids. Germline CDR1 reads SGHTA; CDR2 reads FQGNSA. The CDR3 DNA is TGTGCCAGCAGCTTAGTACGGGACAGGGTCCACGAGCAGTACTTC. Translation: CASSLVRDRVHEQYF.

The chain uses TRBV5-1 and TRBJ1-4, with TRBD1 as a possible D gene (6 bases). Germline V gene sequence: CDR1 SGHRS, CDR2 YFSETQ. The V end lost 3 bases, the J end lost 0 bases, and 15 bases lay between the germline ends. The CDR3 consists of 17 residues. Here the CDR3 DNA reads TGCGCCAGCAGCTCCACCACAGGGATCGCAACTAATGAAAAACTGTTTTTT. Its translation: CASSSTTGIATNEKLFF. Full variable domain (outside the CDR3, taken from reference TRBV5-1 and TRBJ1-4): KAGVTQTPRYLIKTRGQQVTLSCSPISGHRSVSWYQQTPGQGLQFLFEYFSETQRNKGNFPGRFSGRQFSNSRSEMNVSTLELGDSALYLCASSSTTGIATNEKLFFGSGTQLSVL.

Only a few counts were recorded for this clone. The chain couples TRBV11-2 to TRBJ2-4; 7 bases agree with TRBD2. J lost 8 bases, V lost 1 base, and 5 bases had no gene match. CDR3 length equals 14 residues. Germline CDR1 and CDR2: SGHAT and FQNNGV. The CDR3 DNA follows: TGTGCCAGCAGCTTAGGGGAGGGTCGGGACATTCAGTACTTC. Encoded protein: CASSLGEGRDIQYF.

CDR3 nucleotides: TGTGCCAGCAGTTCCCGGACAGATTCACCCCTCCACTTT. Translation: CASSSRTDSPLHF. The chain uses TRBV12-3 or TRBV12-4 and TRBJ1-6, with a possible D match to TRBD1 (6 bases). The CDR3 sequence is 13 residues long. Deletions cut 4 bases from V and 8 bases from J, with 9 bases between.

V and J are TRBV9 and TRBJ1-3; TRBD1 is a possible D gene (5 bases). The CDR3 spans 16 residues. V was cut by 4 bases and J by 0 bases, with 14 bases left in between. The germline gives CDR1 SGDLS, CDR2 YYNGEE. The CDR3 spells CASSPMGGVSGNTIYF. CDR3 coding DNA: TGTGCCAGCAGCCCTATGGGGGGGGTCTCTGGAAACACCATATATTTT.

The V call is TRBV14, the J call TRBJ2-3, with D possibly TRBD1 on 5 matching bases. Germline values: CDR1 SGHDN, CDR2 FVKESK. The V and J ends lost 4 bases and 4 bases respectively, with 12 bases between them. The CDR3 spans 14 residues. This CDR3 reads CASSPLRTSDTQYF. The CDR3 DNA reads TGTGCCAGCAGCCCCCTTCGGACATCAGATACGCAGTATTTT.

The V and J genes are TRBV5-1 and TRBJ1-4, with 10 bases identical to TRBD1. Germline V gene data show CDR1 as SGHRS and CDR2 as YFSETQ. The CDR3 contains 15 residues. Trimming at V came to 4 bases and at J to 8 bases, leaving 8 bases not matched to a gene. DNA of the CDR3: TGCGCCAGCAGCGACACAGGGACAGGGGACGAAAAACTGTTTTTT. Residues: CASSDTGTGDEKLFF.

J is TRBJ2-1 and V is TRBV2; D perhaps matches TRBD2 (7 bases). The CDR3 length is 14 residues. V shed 10 bases and J shed 4 bases, with 17 bases lying between them. CDR1 SNHLY and CDR2 FYNNEI come from the germline V gene. The CDR3 is CATQRGALYNEQFF. The CDR3 coding sequence is TGTGCCACACAACGGGGGGCTTTATACAATGAGCAGTTCTTC.

This clone has a single count. The V call is TRBV5-1, the J call TRBJ2-1; possibly TRBD2 for D (7 bases). Germline V lookup: CDR1 SGHRS, CDR2 YFSETQ. V lost 1 base, J lost 9 bases, and 26 bases lay in between. The CDR3 is 18 residues long. CDR3 residues: CASSLRSRGPAEWGEQFF. The CDR3 DNA is TGCGCCAGCAGCTTGCGATCGCGGGGGCCAGCCGAGTGGGGTGAGCAGTTCTTC. Full variable domain (outside the CDR3, taken from reference TRBV5-1 and TRBJ2-1): KAGVTQTPRYLIKTRGQQVTLSCSPISGHRSVSWYQQTPGQGLQFLFEYFSETQRNKGNFPGRFSGRQFSNSRSEMNVSTLELGDSALYLCASSLRSRGPAEWGEQFFGPGTRLTVL.